This T cell receptor beta chain was documented in a study of cytomegalovirus exposure and HLA in healthy donors. Study results and caveats: Usually a TCR sequence was rare, but some public TCRs were found in many donors. Some segments of the V type, notably TRBV6-2 and TRBV6-3, were excluded as indistinguishable. A later analysis by the authors found several of the most significant clusters apparently linked to common viral pathogens.

The table lists this clone with a few counts. The antigen is not known. The CDR3 loop spans 13 amino acids. V was cut by 5 bases and J by 3 bases, with 10 bases left in between. In germline, CDR1 is SNHLY, CDR2 FYNNEI. Both 60 Vbeta primers and 13 Jbeta primers went into the PCR. The protocol was immunoSEQ multiplex PCR, while the TCRdb copy is restricted to in-frame clones and leaves out a portion. The sample holds about 160,000 clones, approximately 71% seen once. The V call is TRBV2, the J call TRBJ1-1; D is possibly TRBD1 (6 bases). The TCR was taken from a man in his fifties in good health and CMV-seronegative. Specimen: PBMCs. CDR3 protein: CASSSGVYTEAFF. The CDR3 region has the DNA TGTGCCAGCAGTTCAGGGGTGTACACTGAAGCTTTCTTT.